This TCR beta chain was observed in a study of blood T cell repertoires in COVID-19. Looking at the study overall: Spain, Italy and the United States supplied samples that represented acute and convalescent COVID-19. Sources were T cells, B-cell-depleted T cells, or PBMCs; the material itself was cDNA or gDNA.

The CDR3 consists of 12 residues. V lost 4 bases to trimming and J lost 5 bases, with 8 bases between them. Germline assignment: CDR1 SNHLY and CDR2 FYNNEI. Original data processing: By means of reference gene primer amplification, nucleated cell counts were estimated. Assay used: immunoSEQ multiplex PCR; TCRdb lists only in-frame clones, some missing. For V, J and clone size, that table is used; D and trimming come from the DNA. This sample has over 90,000 clones, with roughly nine tenths found just once. Sequenced sample: peripheral blood. The clonotype originates from a woman of 80 years or more in a cohort sampled during active COVID-19. The chain links TRBV2 to TRBJ2-5; D gene unclear. Here the CDR3 reads CASSARVETQYF. CDR3 coding DNA: TGTGCCAGCAGTGCCCGTGTGGAGACCCAGTACTTC.